This TCR beta chain is from a study of blood T cell repertoires in COVID-19. Study information: Samples representing acute and convalescent COVID-19 were sourced from the United States, Italy and Spain. In each case, the material was cDNA or gDNA derived from T cells, B-cell-depleted T cells, or PBMCs.

Authors' data handling: Researchers report that nucleated cell counts were estimated from reference gene primer amplification. Repertoires were generated with immunoSEQ multiplex PCR, while TCRdb's copy carries only in-frame clones and drops some. The D gene and trimming were derived from the DNA, and the V and J assignments and clone size from that table. The sample has 70,000 or so clones; 80% to 90% are singletons. Specimen: peripheral blood. The sequence was obtained from a woman older than 75 with active or convalescent COVID-19.

CDR3 residues: CASSLNEGAEAFF. The CDR3 DNA reads as TGTGCCAGCAGCTTAAATGAGGGGGCTGAAGCTTTCTTT. V is TRBV7-6 and J is TRBJ1-1, with D possibly TRBD1 on 6 matching bases. V was pared by 2 bases and J by 6 bases, with 10 bases between. The CDR3 spans 13 residues. The germline V gene encodes CDR1 SGHVS and CDR2 FNYEAQ.